This is a list of T cell receptor beta chains from one sample in a study of blood T cell repertoires in COVID-19. The protocol was immunoSEQ multiplex PCR, while the TCRdb copy is restricted to in-frame clones and leaves out a portion. The sample has more than 200,000 clones; 88% are singletons. The sequenced sample consisted of peripheral blood. The receptors stem from a woman in her sixties or seventies with acute or convalescent COVID-19. CDR3s include the opening cysteine and the closing phenylalanine or tryptophan. Each record gives: CDR3 length, V gene, J gene, D gene, clone size, CDR3 protein, CDR3 DNA. The D gene is left open where the match is weak. The size of a clone is reported for some rows only, either as once, few or many, or as a class for expanded clones.

len: 18
v_gene: TRBV7-2
j_gene: TRBJ2-1
d_gene: TRBD2
abundance: .
CDR3aa: CASSLRVLTSGGYNEQFF
CDR3nt: TGTGCCAGCAGCTTGCGAGTCCTGACTAGCGGGGGTTACAATGAGCAGTTCTTC

len: 15
v_gene: TRBV14
j_gene: TRBJ1-3
d_gene: .
abundance: .
CDR3aa: CASSQGLNSGNTIYF
CDR3nt: TGTGCCAGCAGCCAAGGACTGAACTCTGGAAACACCATATATTTT

len: 15
v_gene: TRBV11-1
j_gene: TRBJ2-7
d_gene: TRBD1
abundance: .
CDR3aa: CASSSGGTGDYEQYF
CDR3nt: TGTGCCAGCAGCTCCGGCGGGACAGGTGACTACGAGCAGTACTTC

len: 16
v_gene: TRBV2
j_gene: TRBJ1-6
d_gene: .
abundance: .
CDR3aa: CASSEETLFYNSPLHF
CDR3nt: TGTGCCAGCAGTGAAGAGACACTGTTTTATAATTCACCCCTCCACTTT

len: 14
v_gene: TRBV15
j_gene: TRBJ2-1
d_gene: .
abundance: .
CDR3aa: CATSRGTAYNEQFF
CDR3nt: TGTGCCACCAGCAGAGGGACAGCCTACAATGAGCAGTTCTTC

len: 21
v_gene: TRBV6-2/TRBV6-3
j_gene: TRBJ2-3
d_gene: .
abundance: .
CDR3aa: CASSYPSRFSQGQTSTDTQYF
CDR3nt: TGTGCCAGCAGTTACCCGTCGAGGTTTTCGCAGGGCCAGACTAGCACAGATACGCAGTATTTT

len: 16
v_gene: TRBV7-6
j_gene: TRBJ1-6
d_gene: .
abundance: .
CDR3aa: CASSLAGGGTNSPLHF
CDR3nt: TGTGCCAGCAGCTTAGCGGGCGGGGGGACTAATTCACCCCTCCACTTT

len: 13
v_gene: TRBV4-1
j_gene: TRBJ1-1
d_gene: TRBD1
abundance: .
CDR3aa: CASRLYRGTEAFF
CDR3nt: TGCGCCAGCAGACTTTACAGGGGCACTGAAGCTTTCTTT

len: 13
v_gene: TRBV30
j_gene: TRBJ2-5
d_gene: TRBD1
abundance: .
CDR3aa: CAWNRDRQETQYF
CDR3nt: TGTGCCTGGAACCGGGACAGACAAGAGACCCAGTACTTC

len: 14
v_gene: TRBV28
j_gene: TRBJ1-5
d_gene: TRBD1
abundance: few
CDR3aa: CASYEQGANQPQHF
CDR3nt: TGTGCCAGTTATGAACAGGGGGCAAATCAGCCCCAGCATTTT

len: 11
v_gene: TRBV3-1/TRBV3-2
j_gene: TRBJ2-7
d_gene: .
abundance: .
CDR3aa: CASSHRYEQYF
CDR3nt: TGTGCCAGCAGCCACAGGTACGAGCAGTACTTC

len: 17
v_gene: TRBV3-1/TRBV3-2
j_gene: TRBJ1-2
d_gene: TRBD1
abundance: .
CDR3aa: CASSQVAGTGGVYGYTF
CDR3nt: TGTGCCAGCAGCCAAGTAGCCGGGACAGGCGGCGTCTATGGCTACACCTTC

len: 14
v_gene: TRBV28
j_gene: TRBJ1-4
d_gene: TRBD1
abundance: .
CDR3aa: CASSLGTVNEKLFF
CDR3nt: TGTGCCAGCAGTTTAGGGACAGTAAATGAAAAACTGTTTTTT

len: 15
v_gene: TRBV10-3
j_gene: TRBJ1-5
d_gene: .
abundance: .
CDR3aa: CAISGTGIGNQPQHF
CDR3nt: TGTGCCATCAGTGGAACAGGGATTGGCAATCAGCCCCAGCATTTT

len: 14
v_gene: TRBV28
j_gene: TRBJ2-5
d_gene: .
abundance: .
CDR3aa: CASSWGDRQETQYF
CDR3nt: TGTGCCAGCAGTTGGGGGGACAGACAAGAGACCCAGTACTTC

len: 15
v_gene: TRBV7-8
j_gene: TRBJ2-2
d_gene: TRBD2
abundance: .
CDR3aa: CASSTAGGGTGELFF
CDR3nt: TGTGCCAGCAGCACAGCGGGGGGCGGCACCGGGGAGCTGTTTTTT

len: 16
v_gene: TRBV18
j_gene: TRBJ1-5
d_gene: .
abundance: few
CDR3aa: CASSPPQTTSNQPQHF
CDR3nt: TGTGCCAGCTCACCGCCACAAACCACTAGCAATCAGCCCCAGCATTTT

len: 15
v_gene: TRBV5-5
j_gene: TRBJ2-1
d_gene: TRBD1
abundance: .
CDR3aa: CASRSDRESYNEQFF
CDR3nt: TGTGCCAGCAGATCGGACAGGGAGAGTTACAATGAGCAGTTCTTC

len: 14
v_gene: TRBV7-9
j_gene: TRBJ1-1
d_gene: .
abundance: .
CDR3aa: CASTLDLVNTEAFF
CDR3nt: TGTGCCAGCACCTTAGATTTAGTCAACACTGAAGCTTTCTTT

len: 15
v_gene: TRBV3-1/TRBV3-2
j_gene: TRBJ1-4
d_gene: TRBD1
abundance: .
CDR3aa: CASSQDRGFNEKLFF
CDR3nt: TGTGCCAGCAGCCAGGACAGGGGCTTCAATGAAAAACTGTTTTTT

len: 15
v_gene: TRBV18
j_gene: TRBJ2-5
d_gene: TRBD2
abundance: .
CDR3aa: CASSPELAGEGTQYF
CDR3nt: TGTGCCAGCTCACCAGAACTAGCGGGCGAAGGGACCCAGTACTTC

len: 15
v_gene: TRBV7-2
j_gene: TRBJ1-5
d_gene: .
abundance: .
CDR3aa: CASSLEYSSNQPQHF
CDR3nt: TGTGCCAGCAGCTTAGAATATAGCAGCAATCAGCCCCAGCATTTT

len: 19
v_gene: TRBV4-3
j_gene: TRBJ2-4
d_gene: .
abundance: .
CDR3aa: CASSQDPSDSRPAKNIQYF
CDR3nt: TGCGCCAGCAGCCAAGACCCCTCCGACAGCAGGCCAGCCAAAAACATTCAGTACTTC

len: 20
v_gene: TRBV6-4
j_gene: TRBJ2-1
d_gene: TRBD2
abundance: .
CDR3aa: CASSDSRTRREGLRLDEQFF
CDR3nt: TGTGCCAGCAGTGACTCTCGGACTAGGCGGGAGGGGCTCAGGTTGGATGAGCAGTTCTTC

len: 13
v_gene: TRBV19
j_gene: TRBJ1-6
d_gene: .
abundance: .
CDR3aa: CASSAQGGSPLHF
CDR3nt: TGTGCCAGTTCGGCGCAGGGCGGTTCACCCCTCCACTTT

len: 15
v_gene: TRBV9
j_gene: TRBJ2-1
d_gene: .
abundance: .
CDR3aa: CASSVGAPLYNEQFF
CDR3nt: TGTGCCAGCAGCGTAGGCGCCCCGCTCTACAATGAGCAGTTCTTC

len: 16
v_gene: TRBV29-1
j_gene: TRBJ2-1
d_gene: .
abundance: .
CDR3aa: CSASGSGTLHYNEQFF
CDR3nt: TGCAGCGCCTCGGGGTCCGGGACACTACACTACAATGAGCAGTTCTTC

len: 15
v_gene: TRBV12-5
j_gene: TRBJ2-1
d_gene: .
abundance: .
CDR3aa: CASVRGDRLYNEQFF
CDR3nt: TGTGCTAGTGTCCGGGGGGACAGGCTTTACAATGAGCAGTTCTTC